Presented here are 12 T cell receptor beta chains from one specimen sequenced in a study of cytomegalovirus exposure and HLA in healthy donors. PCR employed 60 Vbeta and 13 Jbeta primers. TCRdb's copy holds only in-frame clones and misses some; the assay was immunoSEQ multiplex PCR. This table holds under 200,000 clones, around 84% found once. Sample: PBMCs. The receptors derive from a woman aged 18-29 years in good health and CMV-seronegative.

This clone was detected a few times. CDR3 DNA sequence: TGTGCCAGCACTAAGGGGGCCGGTGAGCAGTTCTTC. Translation: CASTKGAGEQFF. V gene TRBV11-2 combines with J gene TRBJ2-1, with 7 bases aligning to TRBD1. The length of the CDR3 is 12 residues. V was pared by 7 bases and J by 9 bases, with 6 bases of the junction left unmatched. CDR1 is SGHAT and CDR2 is FQNNGV in the germline V gene.

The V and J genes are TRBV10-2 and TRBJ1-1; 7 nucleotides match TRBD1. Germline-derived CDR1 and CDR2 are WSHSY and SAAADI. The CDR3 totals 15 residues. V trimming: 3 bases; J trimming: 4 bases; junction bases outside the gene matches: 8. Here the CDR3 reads CASSDNFDRATEAFF. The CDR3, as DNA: TGCGCCAGCAGTGATAATTTCGACAGGGCCACTGAAGCTTTCTTT.

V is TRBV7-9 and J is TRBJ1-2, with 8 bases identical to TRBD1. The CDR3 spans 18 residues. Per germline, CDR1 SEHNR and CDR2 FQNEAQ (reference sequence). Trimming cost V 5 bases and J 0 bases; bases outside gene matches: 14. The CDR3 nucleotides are TGTGCCAGCAGCACCCGGGACAGGAACGAACCGTCTAACTATGGCTACACCTTC. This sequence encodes CASSTRDRNEPSNYGYTF.

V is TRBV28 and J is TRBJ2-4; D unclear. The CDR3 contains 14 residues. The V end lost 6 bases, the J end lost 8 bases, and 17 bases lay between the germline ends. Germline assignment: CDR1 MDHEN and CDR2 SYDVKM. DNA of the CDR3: TGTGCCAGCAGCTACGGAAGTTTGGCGGACATTCAGTACTTC. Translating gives CASSYGSLADIQYF.

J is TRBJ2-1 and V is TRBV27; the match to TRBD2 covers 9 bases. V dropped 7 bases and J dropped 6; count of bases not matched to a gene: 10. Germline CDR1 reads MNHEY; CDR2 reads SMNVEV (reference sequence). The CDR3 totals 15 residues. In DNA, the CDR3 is TGTGCCAGCACCATTAGCGGGAGAGGAATCAATGAGCAGTTCTTC. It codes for CASTISGRGINEQFF.

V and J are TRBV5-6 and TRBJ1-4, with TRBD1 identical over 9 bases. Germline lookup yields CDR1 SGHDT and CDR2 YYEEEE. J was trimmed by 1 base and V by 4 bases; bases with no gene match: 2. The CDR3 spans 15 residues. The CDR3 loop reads CASSGQGLTNEKLFF. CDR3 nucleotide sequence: TGTGCCAGCAGCGGACAGGGGCTAACTAATGAAAAACTGTTTTTT. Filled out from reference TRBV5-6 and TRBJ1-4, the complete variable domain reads DAGVTQSPTHLIKTRGQQVTLRCSPKSGHDTVSWYQQALGQGPQFIFQYYEEEERQRGNFPDRFSGHQFPNYSSELNVNALLLGDSALYLCASSGQGLTNEKLFFGSGTQLSVL.

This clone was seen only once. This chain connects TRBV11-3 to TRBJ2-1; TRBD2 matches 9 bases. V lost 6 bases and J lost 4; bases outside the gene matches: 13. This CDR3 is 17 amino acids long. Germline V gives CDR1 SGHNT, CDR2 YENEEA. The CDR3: CASSYFSGSSLYNEQFF. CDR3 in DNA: TGTGCCAGCAGTTATTTTAGCGGGAGTTCCCTATACAATGAGCAGTTCTTC.

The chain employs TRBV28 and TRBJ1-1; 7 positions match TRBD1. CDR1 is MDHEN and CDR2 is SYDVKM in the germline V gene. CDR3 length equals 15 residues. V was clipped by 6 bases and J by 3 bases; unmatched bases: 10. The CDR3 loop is CASSLTGLGHTEAFF. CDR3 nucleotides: TGTGCCAGCAGCCTGACAGGGTTGGGGCACACTGAAGCTTTCTTT.

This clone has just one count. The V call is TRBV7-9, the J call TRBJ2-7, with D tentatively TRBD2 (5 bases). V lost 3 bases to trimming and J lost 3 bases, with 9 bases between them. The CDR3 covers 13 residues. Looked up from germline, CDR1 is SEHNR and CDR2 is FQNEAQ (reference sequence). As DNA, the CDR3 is TGTGCCAGCAGCTTGTTGGGGAGCTACGAGCAGTACTTC. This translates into CASSLLGSYEQYF.

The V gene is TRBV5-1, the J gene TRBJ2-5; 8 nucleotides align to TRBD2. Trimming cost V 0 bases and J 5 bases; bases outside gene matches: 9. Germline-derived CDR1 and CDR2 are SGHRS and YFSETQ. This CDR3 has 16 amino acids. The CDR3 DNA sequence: TGCGCCAGCAGCTTGGGATCAAGCGGGAGTCCTGAGACCCAGTACTTC. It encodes CASSLGSSGSPETQYF.

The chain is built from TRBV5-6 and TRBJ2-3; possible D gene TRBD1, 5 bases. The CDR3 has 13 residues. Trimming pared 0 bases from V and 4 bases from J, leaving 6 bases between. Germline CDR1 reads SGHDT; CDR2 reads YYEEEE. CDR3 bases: TGTGCCAGCAGCTTGGGGGGCGCAGATACGCAGTATTTT. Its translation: CASSLGGADTQYF.

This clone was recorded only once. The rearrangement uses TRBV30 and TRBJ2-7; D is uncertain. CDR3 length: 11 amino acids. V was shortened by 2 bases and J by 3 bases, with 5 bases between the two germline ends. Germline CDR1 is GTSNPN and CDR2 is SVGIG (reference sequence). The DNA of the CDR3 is TGTGCCTGGAGTCTAGGCTACGAGCAGTACGTC. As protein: CAWSLGYEQYV.